The clone carrying this T cell receptor beta chain was recorded many times. What it binds is not known. This record belongs to a study of T cells after yellow fever vaccination. For the study at large: SMART-Seq v4 Ultra Low Input prepared the low-cell-number fractions.

Notes on the study in general: The secondary response peaked faster, at day 5 versus 15, but was weaker. A small proportion of clonotypes was detected in both the CD4 and CD8 compartments.

The CDR3 length is 12 residues. The germline gives CDR1 DFQATT, CDR2 SNEGSKA (reference sequence). The ends were cut back, 1 base at V and 5 bases at J, with 8 bases in the middle. TCRdb reprocessed the 5' RACE reads via MiXCR and lists one record per CDR3 protein. This sample yields roughly 60,000 distinct CDR3 sequences, of which approximately 6.5% are seen a single time; 40% to 45% belongs to the top ten. This sequence joins TRBV20-1 and TRBJ1-2, with unresolved D. The origin of this receptor is a man between 18 and 35 years old who received the YFV17D yellow fever vaccine. This specimen consisted of CD8+ T cells sorted from PBMCs, obtained on the day of the first yellow fever vaccination. CDR3 sequence reads: CSARVKEYGYTF. In DNA, the CDR3 is TGCAGTGCTAGAGTGAAGGAATATGGCTACACCTTC.